Sequencing of this T cell receptor beta chain was carried out in a study of regulatory T cells. The germline V and J ends were trimmed by 4 bases and 3 bases, with 4 bases remaining between them. The germline CDR1 and CDR2 sequences are MDHEN and SYDVKM. The CDR3 contains 11 residues. Study-wide results and limits: In CD3G-deficient patients, conventional CD4+ T cells were enriched for hydrophobic CDR3 residues at positions 6 and 7.

Amplification used 52 TRBV primers and 13 TRBJ primers. Data came from immunoSEQ multiplex PCR; TCRdb stores just in-frame clones and leaves some out. The repertoire has approximately 29,000 clones, nearly 95% of them found once; the top ten carry 0.98%. Concerning this clone: Its antigen remains unknown. The sample holds other DNA sequences that translate to the same CDR3.

CD4+ cells were sorted into CD25-high CD127-low regulatory cells and CD25-low CD127-high conventional cells. Sequencing was carried out using conventional CD4+ T cells sorted from blood. The chain is built from TRBV28 and TRBJ2-7; D is unclear. This TCR was sampled from a child younger than 10 with CD3G deficiency. The chain's CDR3 is CASSSRYEQYF. For the CDR3, the DNA is TGTGCCAGCAGTTCCCGCTACGAGCAGTACTTC. Full variable domain (rest looked up from reference TRBV28 and TRBJ2-7): DVKVTQSSRYLVKRTGEKVFLECVQDMDHENMFWYRQDPGLGLRLIYFSYDVKMKEKGDIPEGYSVSREKKERFSLILESASTNQTSMYLCASSSRYEQYFGPGTRLTVT.